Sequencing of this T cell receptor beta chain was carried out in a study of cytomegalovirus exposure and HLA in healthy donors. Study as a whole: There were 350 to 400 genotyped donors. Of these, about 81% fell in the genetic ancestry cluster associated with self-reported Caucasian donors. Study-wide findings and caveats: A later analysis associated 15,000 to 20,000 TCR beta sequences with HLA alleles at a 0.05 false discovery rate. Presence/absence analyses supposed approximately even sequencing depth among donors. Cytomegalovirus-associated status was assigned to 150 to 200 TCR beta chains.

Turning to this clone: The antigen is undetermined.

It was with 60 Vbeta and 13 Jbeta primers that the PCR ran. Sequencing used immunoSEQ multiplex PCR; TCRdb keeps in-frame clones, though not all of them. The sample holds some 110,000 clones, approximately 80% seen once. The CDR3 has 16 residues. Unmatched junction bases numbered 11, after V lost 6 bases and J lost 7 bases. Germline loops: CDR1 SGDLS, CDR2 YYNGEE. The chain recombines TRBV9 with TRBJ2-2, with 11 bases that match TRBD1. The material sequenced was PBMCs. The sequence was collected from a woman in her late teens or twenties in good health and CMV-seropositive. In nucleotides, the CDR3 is TGTGCCAGCATCTCCGAGGACAGGGGGCTTATCGGGGAGCTGTTTTTT. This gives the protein CASISEDRGLIGELFF.